The TCR beta chain described here comes from a study of T cells in Graves' hyperthyroidism and ophthalmopathy. Patients with uncontrolled infections, other autoimmune diseases, pregnancy or lactation were excluded. PBMCs were sourced from 9 to 10 ml fresh peripheral blood. RNA transcripts gave rise to amplified TCR beta CDR3 regions. A first-round RT-PCR of the TCR CDR3 used the HTBI primer set. TCRdb analysed the multiplex PCR reads with MiXCR anew, one entry per CDR3 protein. The sample holds 700,000 to 850,000 distinct CDR3 sequences, 35% seen once. This clonotype was seen repeatedly, ten times or more. No antigen is known for it. Germline CDR1 reads SGHTA; CDR2 reads FQGNSA. The CDR3 is 14 residues long. Trimming took 5 bases from V and 7 from J, leaving 18 bases between them. Regarding the study as a whole: The blood repertoire included most of the expanded thyroid clonotypes above 0.001. Ophthalmopathy cases were set apart from stable hyperthyroidism by a 13 V-J model.

This chain joins TRBV7-2 and TRBJ2-7; D is tentatively TRBD1 or TRBD2 (5 bases each). The TCR was taken from a woman aged 40 to 49 with Graves' hyperthyroidism. The sample comprised blood. The DNA for the CDR3 is TGTGCCAGCAGCCCCCGACAAGGGACGACGGAGCAGTACTTC. This gives the protein CASSPRQGTTEQYF.